This TCR beta chain was retrieved from a study of cytomegalovirus exposure and HLA in healthy donors. Whole-study findings and limits: Later analysis indicated greater clonal expansion among HLA-associated TCR beta chains than among equally common other chains.

The germline CDR1 and CDR2 sequences are LGHNA and YNFKEQ. Germline trimming cut 4 bases from V and 1 base from J; bases unmatched to any gene: 6. CDR3 length: 15 amino acids. PCR involved 60 Vbeta and 13 Jbeta primers. Data came from immunoSEQ multiplex PCR; TCRdb stores just in-frame clones and leaves some out. In the table there are 210,000 or so clones, approximately 81% of which are singletons. Concerning this clone itself: Its antigen is unidentified.

Those who donated were healthy bone marrow donors. J is TRBJ2-7 and V is TRBV4-2, with 8 bases that match TRBD2. The sequenced sample was PBMCs. This TCR was sampled from a girl aged 2 to 10 in good health and CMV-seronegative. The CDR3 DNA reads TGTGCCAGCAGCCCTGGACTAGCTCCATCCTACGAGCAGTACTTC. Translated, it gives CASSPGLAPSYEQYF.